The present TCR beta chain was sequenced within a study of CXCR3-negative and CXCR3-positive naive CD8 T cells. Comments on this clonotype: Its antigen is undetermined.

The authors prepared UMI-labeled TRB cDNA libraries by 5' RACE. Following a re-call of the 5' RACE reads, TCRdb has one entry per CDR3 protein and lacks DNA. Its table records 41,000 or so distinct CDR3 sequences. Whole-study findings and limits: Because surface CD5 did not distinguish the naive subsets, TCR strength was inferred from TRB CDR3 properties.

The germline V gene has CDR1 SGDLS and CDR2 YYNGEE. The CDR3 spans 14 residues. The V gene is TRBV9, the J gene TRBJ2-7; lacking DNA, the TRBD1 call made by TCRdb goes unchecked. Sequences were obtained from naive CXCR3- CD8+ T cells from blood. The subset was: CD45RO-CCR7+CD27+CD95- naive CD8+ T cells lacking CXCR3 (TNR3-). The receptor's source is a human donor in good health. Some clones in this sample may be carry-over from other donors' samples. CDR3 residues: CASSGTGNTYEQYF.